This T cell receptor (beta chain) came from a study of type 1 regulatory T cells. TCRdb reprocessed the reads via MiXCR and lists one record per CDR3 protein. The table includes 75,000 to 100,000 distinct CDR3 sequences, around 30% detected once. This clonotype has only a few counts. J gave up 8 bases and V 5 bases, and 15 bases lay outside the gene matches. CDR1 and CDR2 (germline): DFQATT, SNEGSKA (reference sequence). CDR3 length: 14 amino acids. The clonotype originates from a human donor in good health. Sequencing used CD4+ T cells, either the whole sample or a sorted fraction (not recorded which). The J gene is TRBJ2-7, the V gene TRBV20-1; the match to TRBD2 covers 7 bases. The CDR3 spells CSAASGLADSQQYF. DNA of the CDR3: TGCAGTGCTGCTTCGGGGCTAGCGGACTCCCAGCAGTACTTC.